These 14 T cell receptor beta chains share one sample of origin, sequenced in a study of response to subunit inactivated influenza vaccine. TCRdb re-called the RT-PCR reads with MiXCR, one entry per CDR3 protein. The sample lists about 780,000 distinct CDR3 sequences; approximately 17% were seen once. The material sequenced was PBMCs from blood, taken less than 6 days after vaccination. The source is a man aged 50-60 years who received an inactivated influenza vaccine.

This chain links TRBV4-2 with TRBJ2-7, with D possibly being TRBD1 (5 bases). Germline CDR1 and CDR2: LGHNA and YNFKEQ. V was pared by 1 base and J by 9 bases, with 16 bases between. The CDR3 consists of 14 residues. CDR3 sequence (DNA): TGTGCCAGCAGCCAAGTGCAGGGCCCCTCCTTGCAGTACTTC. Translated, it gives CASSQVQGPSLQYF.

This clonotype has just a few counts. The chain links TRBV7-2 to TRBJ2-7; a possible D gene is TRBD2 (5 bases). V was pared by 0 bases and J by 3 bases, with 9 bases between. CDR1 is SGHTA, CDR2 FQGNSA, per germline. The CDR3 spans 14 residues. The CDR3: CASSLALEGYEQYF. The CDR3 DNA reads TGTGCCAGCAGCTTAGCGTTAGAGGGCTACGAGCAGTACTTC.

The gene calls are TRBV10-3 and TRBJ2-3; 11 bases line up with TRBD2. V was pared by 10 bases and J by 4 bases, with 10 bases of the junction left unmatched. Germline V gene lookup returns CDR1 ENHRY and CDR2 SYGVKD. The CDR3 totals 15 residues. The CDR3, as DNA: TGTGCCACCCAAACGACTAGCGGGGCGGCAGATACGCAGTATTTT. Protein sequence: CATQTTSGAADTQYF.

V usage is TRBV29-1 and J usage is TRBJ2-5; D is perhaps TRBD1 (6 bases). V lost 7 bases and J 5 bases, leaving 20 bases between the germline ends. The length of the CDR3 is 14 residues. Germline-derived CDR1 and CDR2 are SQVTM and ANQGSEA. The CDR3: CSATNRVSTETQYF. Written as DNA, the CDR3 is TGCAGCGCCACAAACAGGGTTTCTACGGAGACCCAGTACTTC.

On this clonotype itself: The DNA is left out, because the CDR3 cannot be placed on it with certainty; the CDR3 is given as TCRdb lists it. This sequence joins TRBV23-1 and TRBJ1-4; the table's D call, TRBD1, has no DNA check behind it. TRBV23-1 is known as an ORF, though its function is uncertain. The CDR3 contains 15 residues when both ends are counted. CDR3 residues: CASILQGGLMKNCFF.

V gene TRBV6-1 combines with J gene TRBJ1-3, with D possibly TRBD1 on 5 matching bases. The CDR3 extends over 14 amino acids. Germline values: CDR1 MNHNS, CDR2 SASEGT. Trimming cost V 8 bases and J 1 base, with 12 bases left between them. CDR3 sequence reads: CASSNGGSGNTIYF. CDR3 DNA: TGTGCCAGCTCGAACGGGGGGTCTGGAAACACCATATATTTT.

This chain links TRBV20-1 with TRBJ2-7; D is perhaps TRBD1 (6 bases). The CDR3 runs to 16 residues. Germline V lookup: CDR1 DFQATT, CDR2 SNEGSKA (reference sequence). V lost 0 bases, J lost 2 bases, and 17 bases lay in between. As DNA, the CDR3 is TGCAGTGCTAGAGATACGAGAGGACAGAGTACCTACGAGCAGTACTTC. This gives the protein CSARDTRGQSTYEQYF.

This clonotype was seen at least ten times. The J gene is TRBJ2-5, the V gene TRBV12-3 or TRBV12-4, with 8 positions matching TRBD1. The trim removed 6 bases at V and 2 bases at J, leaving 5 bases unmatched. This CDR3 is built from 14 residues. CDR3 region: CASSSGTGQETQYF. The CDR3 DNA is TGTGCCAGCAGCTCCGGGACAGGACAAGAGACCCAGTACTTC.

The gene calls are TRBV5-5 and TRBJ2-2; D is unclear. The germline gives CDR1 SGHKS, CDR2 YYEKEE (reference sequence). Between the trimmed V and J ends, which lost 0 bases and 0 bases, there was a span of 9 bases. The CDR3 runs to 16 residues. The CDR3 coding sequence is TGTGCCAGCAGCTTGGGGCCAGCGCCGAACACCGGGGAGCTGTTTTTT. Protein sequence: CASSLGPAPNTGELFF.

This clonotype was observed a few times. The gene calls are TRBV12-3 or TRBV12-4 and TRBJ2-3, with TRBD2 matching 11 bases. V lost 0 bases and J lost 1; bases outside the gene matches: 6. This CDR3 spans 18 amino acids. CDR3: CASSLARLAGPGTDTQYF. In nucleotides, the CDR3 is TGTGCCAGCAGTTTAGCGCGACTAGCGGGGCCTGGCACAGATACGCAGTATTTT.

This clonotype was observed a handful of times. This chain connects TRBV5-1 to TRBJ2-1, with 9 positions matching TRBD1. CDR1 is SGHRS, CDR2 YFSETQ, per germline. CDR3 length: 15 residues. The ends lost 4 bases at V and 4 bases at J; junction bases unmatched: 6. The CDR3 DNA reads TGCGCCAGCAGCCCCACAGGGGGCGCGTACAATGAGCAGTTCTTC. Its translation is CASSPTGGAYNEQFF.

This clonotype was counted only a few times. This chain links TRBV5-6 with TRBJ1-1; maybe TRBD1 (6 bases). CDR3 size: 15 residues. Germline-derived CDR1 and CDR2 are SGHDT and YYEEEE. V gave up 2 bases and J gave up 1 base, with 12 bases separating them. CDR3 sequence: CASSLEAGENTEAFF. CDR3 DNA: TGTGCCAGCAGCTTAGAGGCAGGGGAGAACACTGAAGCTTTCTTT. The whole variable domain, remainder taken from reference TRBV5-6 and TRBJ1-1, is DAGVTQSPTHLIKTRGQQVTLRCSPKSGHDTVSWYQQALGQGPQFIFQYYEEEERQRGNFPDRFSGHQFPNYSSELNVNALLLGDSALYLCASSLEAGENTEAFFGQGTRLTVV.

V is TRBV29-1 and J is TRBJ2-7; the D gene could be TRBD1 or TRBD2 (5 bases each). V dropped 0 bases and J dropped 6 bases, with 15 bases sitting between them. CDR1 SQVTM and CDR2 ANQGSEA come from the germline V gene. The CDR3 loop spans 14 amino acids. The CDR3 coding sequence is TGCAGCGTTGAAGATTCTGTGCGAGGGACCGAGCAGTACTTC. This translates into CSVEDSVRGTEQYF.

This chain links TRBV14 with TRBJ2-1; TRBD2 aligns across 12 bases. V shed 4 bases, J shed 7 bases, and the junction held 11 bases outside the gene matches. CDR3 size: 17 residues. CDR1 and CDR2 from the germline V gene are SGHDN and FVKESK. The CDR3 nucleotides are TGTGCCAGCAGCCCAGGGACTAGCGGGCTTTTAACTAATGAGCAGTTCTTC. Amino acids: CASSPGTSGLLTNEQFF.